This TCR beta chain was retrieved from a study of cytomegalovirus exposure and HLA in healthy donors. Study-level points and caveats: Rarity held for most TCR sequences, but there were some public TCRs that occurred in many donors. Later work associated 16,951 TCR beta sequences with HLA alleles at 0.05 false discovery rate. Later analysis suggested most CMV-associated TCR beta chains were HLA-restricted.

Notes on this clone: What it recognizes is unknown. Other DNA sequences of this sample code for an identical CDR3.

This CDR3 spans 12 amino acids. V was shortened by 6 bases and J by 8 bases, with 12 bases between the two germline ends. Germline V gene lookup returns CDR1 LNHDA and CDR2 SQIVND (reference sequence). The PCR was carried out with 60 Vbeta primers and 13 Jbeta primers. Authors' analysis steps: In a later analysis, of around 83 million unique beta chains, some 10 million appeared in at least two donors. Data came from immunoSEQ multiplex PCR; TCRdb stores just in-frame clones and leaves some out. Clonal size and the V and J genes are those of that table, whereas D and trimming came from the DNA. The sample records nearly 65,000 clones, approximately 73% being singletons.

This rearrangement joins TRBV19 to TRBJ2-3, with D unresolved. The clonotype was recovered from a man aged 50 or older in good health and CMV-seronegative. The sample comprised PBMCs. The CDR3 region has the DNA TGTGCCAGTAGCCCCCCGAGCACTACGCAGTATTTT. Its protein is CASSPPSTTQYF.